This T cell receptor (beta chain) was identified in a study of blood T cell repertoires in COVID-19. Study as a whole: Samples taken during acute and convalescent COVID-19 were collected in the United States, Italy and Spain. Sources were T cells, B-cell-depleted T cells, or PBMCs; the material itself was cDNA or gDNA.

In the authors' workflow: Reference gene primer amplification yielded estimated nucleated cell counts. Repertoires were generated with immunoSEQ multiplex PCR, while TCRdb's copy carries only in-frame clones and drops some. The V and J calls and clone size were taken over from that table, and D and trimming were inferred from the DNA. The profile shows approximately 46,000 clones, 80% to 90% of them singletons. The CDR3 totals 15 residues. V was cut by 2 bases and J by 6 bases, with 19 bases left in between. CDR1 is GTSNPN, CDR2 SVGIG, per germline (reference sequence). This clonotype was sampled from a human donor in a cohort sampled during active COVID-19. The V gene is TRBV30, the J gene TRBJ1-1, with a tentative D call TRBD1 (6 bases). Sequenced material: peripheral blood. The CDR3 DNA sequence: TGTGCCTGGAGTCAAGGGGACATTATCGGTCCTGAAGCTTTCTTT. Protein sequence: CAWSQGDIIGPEAFF. Drawing the rest from reference TRBV30 and TRBJ1-1, the complete variable domain is SQTIHQWPATLVQPVGSPLSLECTVEGTSNPNLYWYRQAAGRGLQLLFYSVGIGQISSEVPQNLSASRPQDRQFILSSKKLLLSDSGFYLCAWSQGDIIGPEAFFGQGTRLTVV.